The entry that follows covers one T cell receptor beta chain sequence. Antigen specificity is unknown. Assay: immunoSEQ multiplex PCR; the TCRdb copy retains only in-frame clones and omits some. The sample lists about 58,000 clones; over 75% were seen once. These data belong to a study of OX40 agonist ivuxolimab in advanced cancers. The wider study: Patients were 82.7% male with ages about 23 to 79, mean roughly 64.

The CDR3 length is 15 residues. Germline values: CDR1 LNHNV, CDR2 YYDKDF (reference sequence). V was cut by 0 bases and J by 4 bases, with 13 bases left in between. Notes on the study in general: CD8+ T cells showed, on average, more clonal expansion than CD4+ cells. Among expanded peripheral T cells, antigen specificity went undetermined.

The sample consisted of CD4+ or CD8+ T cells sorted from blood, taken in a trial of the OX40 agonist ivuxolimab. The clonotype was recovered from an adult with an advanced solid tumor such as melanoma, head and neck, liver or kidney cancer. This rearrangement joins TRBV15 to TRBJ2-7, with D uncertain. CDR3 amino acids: CATSREGKANYEQYF. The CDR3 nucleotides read TGTGCCACCAGCAGAGAAGGTAAAGCGAATTACGAGCAGTACTTC.